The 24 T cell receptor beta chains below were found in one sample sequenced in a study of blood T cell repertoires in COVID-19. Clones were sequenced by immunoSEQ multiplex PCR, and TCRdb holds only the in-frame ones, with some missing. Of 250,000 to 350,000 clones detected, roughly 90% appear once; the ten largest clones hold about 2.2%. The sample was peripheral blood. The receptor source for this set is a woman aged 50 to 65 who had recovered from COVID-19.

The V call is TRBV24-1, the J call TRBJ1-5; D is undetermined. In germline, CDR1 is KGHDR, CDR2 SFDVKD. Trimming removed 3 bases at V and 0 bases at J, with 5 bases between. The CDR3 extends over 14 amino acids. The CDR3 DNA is TGTGCCACCAGTGATCGGGGTAGCAATCAGCCCCAGCATTTT. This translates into CATSDRGSNQPQHF.

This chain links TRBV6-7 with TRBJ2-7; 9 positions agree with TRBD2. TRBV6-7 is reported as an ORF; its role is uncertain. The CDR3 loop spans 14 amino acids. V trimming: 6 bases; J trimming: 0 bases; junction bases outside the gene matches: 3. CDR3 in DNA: TGTGCCAGCAGCCGCGGGAGGGTCTCCTACGAGCAGTACTTC. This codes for CASSRGRVSYEQYF.

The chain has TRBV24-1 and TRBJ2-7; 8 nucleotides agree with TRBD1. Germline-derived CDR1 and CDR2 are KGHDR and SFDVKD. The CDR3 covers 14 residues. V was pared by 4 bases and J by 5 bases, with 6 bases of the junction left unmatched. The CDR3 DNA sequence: TGTGCCACCAGTGAGTCCCCCAGGGGGCACGAGCAGTACTTC. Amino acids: CATSESPRGHEQYF.

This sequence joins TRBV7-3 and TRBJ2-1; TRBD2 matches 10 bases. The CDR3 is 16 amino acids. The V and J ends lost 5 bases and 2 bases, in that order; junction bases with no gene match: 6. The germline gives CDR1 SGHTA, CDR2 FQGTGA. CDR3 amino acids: CASSLIAGGAYNEQFF. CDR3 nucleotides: TGTGCCAGCAGCCTAATAGCGGGGGGTGCCTACAATGAGCAGTTCTTC.

In nucleotides, the CDR3 is TGTGCCAGCAGCTTAGCGGCGGCGGGGTTCAATGAGCAGTTCTTC. This encodes CASSLAAAGFNEQFF. The chain recombines TRBV7-2 with TRBJ2-1; tentatively, D is TRBD2 (6 bases). In germline, CDR1 is SGHTA, CDR2 FQGNSA. Trimming took 0 bases from V and 6 from J, leaving 12 bases between them. The CDR3 runs to 15 residues.

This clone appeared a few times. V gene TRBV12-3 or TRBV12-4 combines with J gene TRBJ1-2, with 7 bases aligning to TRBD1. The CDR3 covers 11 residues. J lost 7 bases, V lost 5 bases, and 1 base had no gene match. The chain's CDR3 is CASSDRAGYTF. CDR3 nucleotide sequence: TGTGCCAGCAGTGACAGGGCTGGCTACACCTTC.

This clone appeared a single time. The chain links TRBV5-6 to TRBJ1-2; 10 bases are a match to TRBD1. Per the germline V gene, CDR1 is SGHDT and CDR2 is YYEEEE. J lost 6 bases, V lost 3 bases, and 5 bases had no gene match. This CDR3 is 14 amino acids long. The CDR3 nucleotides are TGTGCCAGCAGCTCGGAAGGGACAGGGGATGGCTACACCTTC. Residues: CASSSEGTGDGYTF.

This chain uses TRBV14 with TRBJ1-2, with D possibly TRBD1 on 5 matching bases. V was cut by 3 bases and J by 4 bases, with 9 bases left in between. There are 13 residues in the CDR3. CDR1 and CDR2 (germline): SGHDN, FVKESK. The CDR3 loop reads CASSQTEIYGYTF. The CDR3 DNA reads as TGTGCCAGCAGCCAGACAGAGATCTATGGCTACACCTTC.

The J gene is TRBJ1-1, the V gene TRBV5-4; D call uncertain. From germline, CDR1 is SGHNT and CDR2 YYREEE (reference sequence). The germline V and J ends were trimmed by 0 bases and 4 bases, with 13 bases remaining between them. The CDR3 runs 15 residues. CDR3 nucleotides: TGTGCCAGCAGCTTGGATCGGGTTTTAGGCACTGAAGCTTTCTTT. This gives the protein CASSLDRVLGTEAFF.

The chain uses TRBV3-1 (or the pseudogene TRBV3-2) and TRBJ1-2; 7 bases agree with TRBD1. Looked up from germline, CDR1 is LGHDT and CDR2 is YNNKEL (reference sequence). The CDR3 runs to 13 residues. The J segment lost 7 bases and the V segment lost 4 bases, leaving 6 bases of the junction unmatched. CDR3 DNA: TGTGCCAGCAGCCGACAGGGAGGAGGTGGCTACACCTTC. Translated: CASSRQGGGGYTF.

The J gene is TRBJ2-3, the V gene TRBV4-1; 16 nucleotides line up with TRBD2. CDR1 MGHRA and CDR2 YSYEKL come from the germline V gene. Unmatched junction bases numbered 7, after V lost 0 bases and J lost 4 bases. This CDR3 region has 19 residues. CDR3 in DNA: TGCGCCAGCAGCCAAGATAGGACGGGACTAGCGGGGGGGTCAGATACGCAGTATTTT. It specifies CASSQDRTGLAGGSDTQYF.

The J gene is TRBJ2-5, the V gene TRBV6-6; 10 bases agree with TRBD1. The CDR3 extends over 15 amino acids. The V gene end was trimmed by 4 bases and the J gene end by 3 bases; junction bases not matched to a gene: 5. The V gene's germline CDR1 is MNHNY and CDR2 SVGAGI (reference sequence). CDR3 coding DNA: TGTGCCAGCAGTTTCTCCGGGACAGGGGAAGAGACCCAGTACTTC. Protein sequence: CASSFSGTGEETQYF.

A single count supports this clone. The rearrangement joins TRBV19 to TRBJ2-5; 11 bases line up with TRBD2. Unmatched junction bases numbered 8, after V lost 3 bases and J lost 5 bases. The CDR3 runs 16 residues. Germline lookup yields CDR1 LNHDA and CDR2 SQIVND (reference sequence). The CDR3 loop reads CASSITSGGPRETQYF. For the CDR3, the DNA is TGTGCCAGTAGTATTACTAGCGGGGGCCCTAGGGAGACCCAGTACTTC.

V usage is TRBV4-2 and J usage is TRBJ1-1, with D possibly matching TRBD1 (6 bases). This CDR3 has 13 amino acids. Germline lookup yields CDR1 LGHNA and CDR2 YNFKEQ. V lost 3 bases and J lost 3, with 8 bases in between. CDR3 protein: CASSHYRDTEAFF. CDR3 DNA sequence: TGTGCCAGCAGCCATTACAGGGACACTGAAGCTTTCTTT.

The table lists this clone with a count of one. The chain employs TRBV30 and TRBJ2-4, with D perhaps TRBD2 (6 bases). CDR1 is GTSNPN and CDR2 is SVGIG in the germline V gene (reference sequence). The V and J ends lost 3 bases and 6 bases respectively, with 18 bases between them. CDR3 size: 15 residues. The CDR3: CAWSRPLSGLNIQYF. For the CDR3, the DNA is TGTGCCTGGAGCCGCCCCCTTTCGGGACTAAACATTCAGTACTTC.

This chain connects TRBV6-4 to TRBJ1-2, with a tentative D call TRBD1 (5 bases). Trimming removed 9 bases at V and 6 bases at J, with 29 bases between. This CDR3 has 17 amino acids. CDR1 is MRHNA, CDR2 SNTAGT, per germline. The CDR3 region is CARDGVYRQIGINGYTF. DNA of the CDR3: TGTGCCAGGGATGGCGTCTACAGACAGATTGGGATTAATGGCTACACCTTC.

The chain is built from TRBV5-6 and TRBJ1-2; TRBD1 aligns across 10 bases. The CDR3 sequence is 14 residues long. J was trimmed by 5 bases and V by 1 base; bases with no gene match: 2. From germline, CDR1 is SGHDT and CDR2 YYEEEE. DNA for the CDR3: TGTGCCAGCAGCTTGAGACAGGGGGCGTATGGCTACACCTTC. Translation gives CASSLRQGAYGYTF.

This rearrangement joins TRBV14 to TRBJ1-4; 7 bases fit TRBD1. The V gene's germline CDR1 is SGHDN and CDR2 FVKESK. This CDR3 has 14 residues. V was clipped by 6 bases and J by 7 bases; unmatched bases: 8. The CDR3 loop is CASSRQGGFEKLFF. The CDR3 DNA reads TGTGCCAGCAGTCGACAGGGTGGATTTGAAAAACTGTTTTTT.

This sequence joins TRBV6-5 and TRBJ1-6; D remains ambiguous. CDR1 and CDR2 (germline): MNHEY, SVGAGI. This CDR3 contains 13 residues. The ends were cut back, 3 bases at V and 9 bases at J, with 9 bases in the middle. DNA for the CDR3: TGTGCCAGCAGTTATGAGGGCAGTTCACCCCTCCACTTT. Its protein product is CASSYEGSSPLHF.

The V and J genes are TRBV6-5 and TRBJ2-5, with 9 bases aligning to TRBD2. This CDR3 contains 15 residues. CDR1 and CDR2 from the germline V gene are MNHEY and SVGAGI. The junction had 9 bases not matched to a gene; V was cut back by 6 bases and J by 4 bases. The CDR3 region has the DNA TGTGCCAGCAGAGCCCGAGGCGGGGGGGGAGAGACCCAGTACTTC. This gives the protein CASRARGGGGETQYF.

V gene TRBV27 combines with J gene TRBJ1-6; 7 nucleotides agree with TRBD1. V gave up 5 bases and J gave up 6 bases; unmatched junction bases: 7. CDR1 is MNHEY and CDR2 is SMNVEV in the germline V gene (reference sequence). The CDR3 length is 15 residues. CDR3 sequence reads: CASSPGTASNSPLHF. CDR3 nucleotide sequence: TGTGCCAGCAGTCCCGGGACAGCATCTAATTCACCCCTCCACTTT.

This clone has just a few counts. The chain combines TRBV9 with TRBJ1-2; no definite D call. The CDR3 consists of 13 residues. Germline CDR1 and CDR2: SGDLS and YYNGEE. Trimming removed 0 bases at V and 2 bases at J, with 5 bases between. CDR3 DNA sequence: TGTGCCAGCAGCGTAGCGTTGAACTATGGCTACACCTTC. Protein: CASSVALNYGYTF.

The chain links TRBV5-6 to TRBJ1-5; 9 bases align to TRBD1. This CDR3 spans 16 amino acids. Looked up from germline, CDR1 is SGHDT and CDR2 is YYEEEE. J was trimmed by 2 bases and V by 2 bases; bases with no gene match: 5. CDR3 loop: CASSFMGQGRNQPQHF. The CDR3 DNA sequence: TGTGCCAGCAGCTTCATGGGACAGGGTCGCAATCAGCCCCAGCATTTT.

The CDR3: CASSPDGGGRQETQYF. CDR3 bases: TGTGCCAGCAGTCCAGACGGCGGGGGGCGCCAAGAGACCCAGTACTTC. This chain uses TRBV7-2 with TRBJ2-5, with TRBD2 matching over 8 bases. V dropped 6 bases and J dropped 1; count of bases not matched to a gene: 10. Germline values: CDR1 SGHTA, CDR2 FQGNSA. The CDR3 sequence is 16 residues long.